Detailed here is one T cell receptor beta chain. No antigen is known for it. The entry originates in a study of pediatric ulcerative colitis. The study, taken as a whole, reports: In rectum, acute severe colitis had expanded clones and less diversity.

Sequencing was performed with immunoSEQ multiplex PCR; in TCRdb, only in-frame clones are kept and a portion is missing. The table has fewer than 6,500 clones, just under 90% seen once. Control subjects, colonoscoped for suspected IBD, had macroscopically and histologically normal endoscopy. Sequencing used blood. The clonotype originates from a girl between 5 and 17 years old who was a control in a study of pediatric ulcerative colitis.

CDR3 region: CAISRVENTEAFF. The DNA for the CDR3 is TGTGCCATCAGCCGTGTTGAAAACACTGAAGCTTTCTTT. The chain is built from TRBV10-3 and TRBJ1-1; unclear D gene. The V end was cut by 6 bases, the J end by 2 bases, with 10 bases between. There are 13 residues in the CDR3. From germline, CDR1 is ENHRY and CDR2 SYGVKD.